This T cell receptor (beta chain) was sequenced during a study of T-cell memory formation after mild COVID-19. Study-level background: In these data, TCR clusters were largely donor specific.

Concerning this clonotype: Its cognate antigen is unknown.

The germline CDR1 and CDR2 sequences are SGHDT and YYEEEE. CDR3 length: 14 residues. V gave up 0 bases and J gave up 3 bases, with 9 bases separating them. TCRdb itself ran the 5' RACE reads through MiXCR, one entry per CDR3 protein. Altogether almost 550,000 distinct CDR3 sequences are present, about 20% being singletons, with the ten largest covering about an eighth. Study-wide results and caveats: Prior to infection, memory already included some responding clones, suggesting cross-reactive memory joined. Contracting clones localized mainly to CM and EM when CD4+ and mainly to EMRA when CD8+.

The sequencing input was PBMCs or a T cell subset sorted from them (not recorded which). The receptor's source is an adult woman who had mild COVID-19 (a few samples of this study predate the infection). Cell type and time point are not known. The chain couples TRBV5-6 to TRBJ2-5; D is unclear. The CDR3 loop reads CASSLGTQEETQYF. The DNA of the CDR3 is TGTGCCAGCAGCTTGGGCACTCAAGAAGAGACCCAGTACTTC.